These 32 T cell receptor beta chains came from one sample sequenced in a study of T cells in Graves' hyperthyroidism and ophthalmopathy. RNA transcripts were the template for amplifying TCR beta CDR3 regions. The TCR CDR3 was amplified in a first-round RT-PCR using the HTBI primer set. One entry per CDR3 protein, called by TCRdb with MiXCR from the multiplex PCR reads. This sample carries about 350,000 distinct CDR3 sequences, more than 11% of them seen once, and the ten largest clones take around 23%. Sequenced input: blood. The receptors were sampled from a woman aged 25 to 39 with Graves' hyperthyroidism.

A few counts support this clonotype. CDR3 sequence: CASSYQQGGIQPQHF. DNA for the CDR3: TGTGCCAGCAGTTACCAGCAGGGCGGGATTCAGCCCCAGCATTTT. This chain joins TRBV12-3 or TRBV12-4 and TRBJ1-5; possibly TRBD1 for D (5 bases). The CDR3 runs to 15 residues. Trimming removed 4 bases from V and 6 bases from J, with 16 bases in between.

This clonotype was recorded many times. This chain connects TRBV6-1 to TRBJ2-7; D might be TRBD1 (7 bases). V lost 6 bases, J lost 0 bases, and 15 bases lay in between. CDR1 and CDR2 (germline): MNHNS, SASEGT. CDR3 length equals 15 residues. CDR3 bases: TGTGCCAGCAGCGGAGGGGGACAGAGCTCCTACGAGCAGTACTTC. This encodes CASSGGGQSSYEQYF.

This clonotype was observed at least ten times. V usage is TRBV28 and J usage is TRBJ2-6; no clear D. Trimming left V 7 bases short and J 1 base short, with 8 bases between. The CDR3 spans 14 residues. The germline V gene encodes CDR1 MDHEN and CDR2 SYDVKM. The CDR3 bases are TGTGCCAGCACCACATTTTCTGGGGCCAACGTCCTGACTTTC. Amino acid sequence: CASTTFSGANVLTF.

The chain carries TRBV3-1 and TRBJ2-7, with TRBD1 identical over 8 bases. This CDR3 comprises 13 residues. CDR1 is LGHDT, CDR2 YNNKEL, per germline (reference sequence). V lost 6 bases, J lost 5 bases, and 6 bases stayed unmatched. The CDR3 bases are TGTGCCAGCAGGTCGCAGGGGGCCAACGAGCAGTACTTC. It is translated as CASRSQGANEQYF.

This clonotype was detected ten times or more. The rearrangement joins TRBV20-1 to TRBJ2-5; D is uncertain. CDR3 length equals 11 residues. Trimming pared 1 base from V and 3 bases from J, leaving 3 bases between. The germline gives CDR1 DFQATT, CDR2 SNEGSKA (reference sequence). As DNA, the CDR3 is TGCAGTGCTAGAGGAGAAGAGACCCAGTACTTC. Translated: CSARGEETQYF.

As regards this clonotype: The junction does not match germline at one end; this may be a read error. V usage is TRBV27 and J usage is TRBJ1-1, with D uncertain. The CDR3 is 15 amino acids. Germline V gives CDR1 MNHEY, CDR2 SMNVEV (reference sequence). CDR3: CASSPGRPWNAEAFF. DNA for the CDR3: TGTGCCAGCAGCCCAGGACGGCCATGGAACGCTGAAGCTTTCTTT.

This clonotype was observed many times. The gene calls are TRBV12-3 or TRBV12-4 and TRBJ2-1, with TRBD2 matching 9 bases. CDR3 length: 14 residues. The J segment lost 5 bases and the V segment lost 10 bases, leaving 9 bases of the junction unmatched. Here the CDR3 DNA reads TGTGCCACCACTCAGAGCGGGAGGCACAATGAGCAGTTCTTC. It is translated as CATTQSGRHNEQFF.

This chain's CDR3 is CASSGLARKTQYF. CDR3 DNA sequence: TGTGCCAGCAGCGGACTAGCCAGGAAGACCCAGTACTTC. The V and J genes are TRBV12-3 or TRBV12-4 and TRBJ2-5; 8 bases align to TRBD2. Trimming at V came to 6 bases and at J to 6 bases, leaving 6 bases not matched to a gene. The CDR3 totals 13 residues.

The chain links TRBV30 to TRBJ2-7, with 7 bases fitting TRBD2. Trimming took 0 bases from V and 5 from J; bases not matched to a gene: 10. CDR1 and CDR2 (germline): GTSNPN, SVGIG (reference sequence). The CDR3 runs 15 residues. The DNA of the CDR3 is TGTGCCTGGAGTGTGGGGGGGATCCAAGGGGACGAGCAGTACTTC. It translates to CAWSVGGIQGDEQYF. The variable domain in full, with the rest retrieved from reference TRBV30 and TRBJ2-7, is SQTIHQWPATLVQPVGSPLSLECTVEGTSNPNLYWYRQAAGRGLQLLFYSVGIGQISSEVPQNLSASRPQDRQFILSSKKLLLSDSGFYLCAWSVGGIQGDEQYFGPGTRLTVT.

This clonotype was counted a single time. The chain recombines TRBV19 with TRBJ1-2; D uncertain. The V gene lost 5 bases and the J gene lost 3 bases, with 7 bases spanning the gap. CDR1 is LNHDA and CDR2 is SQIVND in the germline V gene (reference sequence). The CDR3 loop spans 12 amino acids. CDR3 sequence: CASSPLDYGYTF. The CDR3, as DNA: TGTGCCAGTAGTCCCTTGGACTATGGCTACACCTTC. The full variable domain, completed using reference TRBV19 and TRBJ1-2, is DGGITQSPKYLFRKEGQNVTLSCEQNLNHDAMYWYRQDPGQGLRLIYYSQIVNDFQKGDIAEGYSVSREKKESFPLTVTSAQKNPTAFYLCASSPLDYGYTFGSGTRLTVV.

The chain couples TRBV20-1 to TRBJ2-3; 7 nucleotides line up with TRBD2. Germline CDR1 DFQATT, CDR2 SNEGSKA (reference sequence). V shed 4 bases, J shed 2 bases, and the junction held 6 bases outside the gene matches. The CDR3 covers 14 residues. CDR3 nucleotide sequence: TGCAGTGCTAAGCTAGCGGAGGCCACAGATACGCAGTATTTT. It is translated as CSAKLAEATDTQYF.

This clonotype appeared once. The chain links TRBV4-1 to TRBJ2-1, with TRBD2 matching 10 bases. Looked up from germline, CDR1 is MGHRA and CDR2 is YSYEKL. The trim removed 5 bases at V and 9 bases at J, leaving 10 bases unmatched. The CDR3 totals 15 residues. In DNA form, the CDR3 reads TGCGCCAGCAGCAAAGGGCTAGCGGGAGCGGGTGAGCAGTTCTTC. It codes for CASSKGLAGAGEQFF.

As to this clonotype: A read error may explain this, as a much larger clone is one base away. The V gene is TRBV20-1, the J gene TRBJ1-1; D not certain. The germline CDR1 and CDR2 sequences are DFQATT and SNEGSKA (reference sequence). V was clipped by 3 bases and J by 2 bases, with 13 bases between them. The CDR3 is made up of 14 amino acids. CDR3 region: CSARKGTINTEAFF. The CDR3 coding sequence is TGCAGTGCTAGGAAGGGAACCATAAACACTGAAGCTTTCTTT.

This clonotype was detected ten times or more. The chain combines TRBV19 with TRBJ2-1, with 8 bases that match TRBD2. Looked up from germline, CDR1 is LNHDA and CDR2 is SQIVND (reference sequence). The CDR3 spans 18 residues. The trim removed 4 bases at V and 0 bases at J, leaving 11 bases unmatched. The CDR3 DNA sequence: TGTGCCAGTAGTACTCGTACTAGCGGAAGGAGCTCCTACAATGAGCAGTTCTTC. Its translation is CASSTRTSGRSSYNEQFF.

This clonotype was recorded at least ten times. The chain is built from TRBV12-3 or TRBV12-4 and TRBJ1-1; TRBD1 matches at 8 bases. The CDR3 loop spans 14 amino acids. The ends lost 5 bases at V and 1 base at J; junction bases unmatched: 3. The CDR3 coding sequence is TGTGCCAGCAGTCCGGGACAGGAGAACACTGAAGCTTTCTTT. It translates to CASSPGQENTEAFF.

Only a few counts were recorded for this clonotype. The chain uses TRBV3-1 and TRBJ2-2; D is undetermined. CDR1 is LGHDT and CDR2 is YNNKEL in the germline V gene (reference sequence). The CDR3 totals 14 residues. Trimming stripped 3 bases from V and 4 bases from J, with 9 bases between. The CDR3 bases are TGTGCCAGCAGCCAGAAAAGCAGCACCGGGGAGCTGTTTTTT. This encodes CASSQKSSTGELFF.

This clonotype was counted a few times. The chain combines TRBV28 with TRBJ2-3; D is possibly TRBD2 (6 bases). The germline gives CDR1 MDHEN, CDR2 SYDVKM. V lost 6 bases to trimming and J lost 0 bases, with 13 bases between them. The CDR3 runs 15 residues. This CDR3 is CASSLSGYSTDTQYF. In DNA, the CDR3 is TGTGCCAGCAGCCTTAGCGGATATAGCACAGATACGCAGTATTTT.

This sequence joins TRBV30 and TRBJ2-4; D could derive from TRBD1 or TRBD2 (5 bases each). Between the trimmed V and J ends, which lost 7 bases and 9 bases, there was a span of 16 bases. Germline CDR1 GTSNPN, CDR2 SVGIG (reference sequence). The CDR3 runs to 12 residues. CDR3 residues: CAFFSAGSIQYF. CDR3 coding DNA: TGTGCCTTTTTTTCCGCAGGGAGCATTCAGTACTTC.

This clonotype was picked up many times. The chain joins TRBV18 to TRBJ1-2, with a tentative D call TRBD1 (6 bases). There are 14 residues in the CDR3. Germline-derived CDR1 and CDR2 are KGHSH and LQKENI. V dropped 0 bases and J dropped 3 bases, with 8 bases sitting between them. CDR3 sequence reads: CASSPPPGDYGYTF. In DNA, the CDR3 is TGTGCCAGCTCACCACCCCCAGGGGACTATGGCTACACCTTC.

This clonotype appeared many times. The V gene is TRBV28, the J gene TRBJ2-7; TRBD2 might be the D (6 bases). V was shortened by 4 bases and J by 3 bases, with 19 bases between the two germline ends. CDR1 is MDHEN, CDR2 SYDVKM, per germline. The length of the CDR3 is 16 residues. The CDR3 here is CASSSNRPGRFYEQYF. CDR3 DNA sequence: TGTGCCAGCAGTTCCAATCGACCGGGGAGGTTCTACGAGCAGTACTTC.

This clonotype was picked up a small number of times. This sequence joins TRBV20-1 and TRBJ1-3; D is unresolved. Germline V lookup: CDR1 DFQATT, CDR2 SNEGSKA (reference sequence). This CDR3 spans 13 amino acids. V dropped 6 bases and J dropped 0 bases, with 9 bases sitting between them. The CDR3 is CSASRDSGNTIYF. The CDR3 region has the DNA TGCAGTGCGTCAAGGGACTCTGGAAACACCATATATTTT.

This clonotype has at least ten counts. V usage is TRBV6-2 or TRBV6-3 and J usage is TRBJ2-1; 7 positions match TRBD2. Germline V gives CDR1 MNHEY, CDR2 SVGEGT. The CDR3 covers 14 residues. J lost 7 bases, V lost 7 bases, and 10 bases had no gene match. CDR3 loop: CASIGRAGWNEQFF. DNA of the CDR3: TGTGCCAGCATTGGGAGGGCCGGGTGGAATGAGCAGTTCTTC.

This clonotype was seen only a few times. This sequence joins TRBV29-1 and TRBJ2-1; D is undetermined. The V end was cut by 3 bases, the J end by 9 bases, with 6 bases between. The germline CDR1 and CDR2 sequences are SQVTM and ANQGSEA. The CDR3 spans 10 residues. The CDR3 sequence: CSVDWPEQFF. The CDR3, as DNA: TGCAGCGTTGACTGGCCTGAGCAGTTCTTC.

The sample holds a few counts of this clonotype. The rearrangement links TRBV11-1 to TRBJ1-2, with D possibly TRBD1 on 6 matching bases. V was shortened by 5 bases and J by 6 bases, with 28 bases between the two germline ends. This CDR3 spans 18 amino acids. Germline CDR1 and CDR2: SGHAT and FQDESV (reference sequence). The CDR3 spells CASSPLGGAGARRDGYTF. The CDR3 nucleotides read TGTGCCAGCAGCCCGCTGGGGGGTGCGGGGGCGCGACGGGATGGCTACACCTTC. The full variable domain, completed using reference TRBV11-1 and TRBJ1-2, is EAEVAQSPRYKITEKSQAVAFWCDPISGHATLYWYRQILGQGPELLVQFQDESVVDDSQLPKDRFSAERLKGVDSTLKIQPAELGDSAMYLCASSPLGGAGARRDGYTFGSGTRLTVV.

This clonotype was recorded many times. This rearrangement joins TRBV27 to TRBJ2-7; 8 bases are shared with TRBD2. This CDR3 is 14 amino acids long. J lost 3 bases, V lost 8 bases, and 9 bases had no gene match. CDR1 and CDR2 from the germline V gene are MNHEY and SMNVEV (reference sequence). The CDR3 region is CASSKAGEFYEQYF. Here the CDR3 DNA reads TGTGCCAGCTCGAAAGCGGGAGAGTTCTACGAGCAGTACTTC.

A few counts support this clonotype. The J gene is TRBJ1-2, the V gene TRBV18; no clear D. The CDR3 consists of 13 residues. Per the germline V gene, CDR1 is KGHSH and CDR2 is LQKENI. V dropped 0 bases and J dropped 5 bases, with 7 bases sitting between them. This CDR3 reads CASSPPGVYGYTF. The CDR3 DNA follows: TGTGCCAGCTCACCACCTGGGGTGTATGGCTACACCTTC.

This clonotype has ten or more counts. The chain is built from TRBV2 and TRBJ1-2; 7 bases match TRBD1. V trimming: 6 bases; J trimming: 8 bases; junction bases outside the gene matches: 6. The CDR3 spans 12 residues. Germline lookup yields CDR1 SNHLY and CDR2 FYNNEI. CDR3 sequence: CASSAGGRGYTF. CDR3 bases: TGTGCCAGCAGCGCAGGGGGTCGGGGCTACACCTTC.

Comment on this clonotype: It may be a read error: a sequence one base away is much more abundant. The rearrangement uses TRBV20-1 and TRBJ1-5; D uncertain. Trimming took off 3 bases at V and 8 bases at J, with 8 bases between the two ends. The CDR3 is 11 residues long. Germline V gives CDR1 DFQATT, CDR2 SNEGSKA (reference sequence). CDR3: CSASGDEPQHF. The CDR3 DNA is TGCAGTGCTAGTGGAGATGAGCCCCAGCATTTT.

The genes are TRBV24-1 and TRBJ1-2; TRBD1 matches at 7 bases. Trimming took 5 bases from V and 6 from J; bases not matched to a gene: 11. The CDR3 runs to 15 residues. Germline V gives CDR1 KGHDR, CDR2 SFDVKD. The chain's CDR3 is CATSGAGTAFDGYTF. The CDR3 region has the DNA TGTGCCACCAGTGGTGCCGGGACAGCCTTTGATGGCTACACCTTC.

This clonotype has more than one count but fewer than ten. This rearrangement joins TRBV7-2 to TRBJ2-6; 7 nucleotides match TRBD2. This CDR3 contains 16 residues. Germline lookup yields CDR1 SGHTA and CDR2 FQGNSA. The V segment lost 1 base and the J segment 0 bases; nucleotides outside the gene matches: 0. CDR3 coding DNA: TGTGCCAGCAGCTTAGGCGGGAGCTCTGGGGCCAACGTCCTGACTTTC. It translates to CASSLGGSSGANVLTF.

This clonotype has at least ten counts. The V call is TRBV27, the J call TRBJ1-2, with D perhaps TRBD1 (6 bases). V gave up 6 bases and J gave up 7 bases, with 12 bases separating them. This CDR3 has 12 residues. From germline, CDR1 is MNHEY and CDR2 SMNVEV (reference sequence). The CDR3 nucleotides read TGTGCCAGCAGACCCGCAGGGGCTGGCTACACCTTC. It encodes CASRPAGAGYTF.

This clonotype has at least ten counts. The chain combines TRBV30 with TRBJ2-1; D is perhaps TRBD2 (5 bases). The germline gives CDR1 GTSNPN, CDR2 SVGIG (reference sequence). CDR3 length equals 12 residues. V gave up 8 bases and J gave up 9 bases, with 17 bases separating them. CDR3 region: CAGGLLGSEQFF. The CDR3, as DNA: TGTGCCGGCGGGCTACTGGGGAGTGAGCAGTTCTTC. Full variable domain (outside the CDR3, taken from reference TRBV30 and TRBJ2-1): SQTIHQWPATLVQPVGSPLSLECTVEGTSNPNLYWYRQAAGRGLQLLFYSVGIGQISSEVPQNLSASRPQDRQFILSSKKLLLSDSGFYLCAGGLLGSEQFFGPGTRLTVL.